A single sample is the source of the 27 T cell receptor beta chains below, sequenced in a study of PD-L1 blockade in urothelial cancer. Assay: immunoSEQ multiplex PCR; the TCRdb copy retains only in-frame clones and omits some. The sample yields about 44,000 clones, around 80% seen once. The specimen comprised PBMCs, sampled around atezolizumab (anti-PD-L1) treatment. Every receptor here comes from a man between 65 and 85 years old with urothelial cancer.

The chain carries TRBV15 and TRBJ1-4, with D uncertain. CDR3 length equals 15 residues. V lost 0 bases and J 8 bases, leaving 13 bases between the germline ends. CDR1 LNHNV and CDR2 YYDKDF come from the germline V gene (reference sequence). The CDR3 nucleotides are TGTGCCACCAGCAGAGATTTAGGACGCGGGGAAAAACTGTTTTTT. It encodes CATSRDLGRGEKLFF.

The chain employs TRBV5-6 and TRBJ2-7, with 7 bases matching TRBD1. Germline V CDR1 and CDR2: SGHDT, YYEEEE. The CDR3 contains 15 residues. J lost 7 bases, V lost 2 bases, and 12 bases had no gene match. The CDR3 nucleotides are TGTGCCAGCAGCTTCCCCCAAGGGGGCTTGGGAGAGCAGTACTTC. Translated: CASSFPQGGLGEQYF.

The chain couples TRBV7-2 to TRBJ2-3; D may be TRBD2 (5 bases). The V gene's germline CDR1 is SGHTA and CDR2 FQGNSA. The CDR3 is 15 residues long. Trimming cost V 6 bases and J 0 bases, with 13 bases left between them. CDR3 amino acids: CASRLPGDSTDTQYF. The CDR3 DNA reads as TGTGCCAGCAGGTTACCCGGGGATAGCACAGATACGCAGTATTTT. Drawing the rest from reference TRBV7-2 and TRBJ2-3, the complete variable domain is GAGVSQSPSNKVTEKGKDVELRCDPISGHTALYWYRQSLGQGLEFLIYFQGNSAPDKSGLPSDRFSAERTGGSVSTLTIQRTQQEDSAVYLCASRLPGDSTDTQYFGPGTRLTVL.

J is TRBJ1-3 and V is TRBV14, with D hard to call. The V end lost 2 bases, the J end lost 0 bases, and 11 bases lay between the germline ends. Germline CDR1 SGHDN, CDR2 FVKESK. The length of the CDR3 is 16 residues. This CDR3 is CASSQLTVSSGNTIYF. The CDR3 DNA follows: TGTGCCAGCAGCCAACTCACAGTATCCTCTGGAAACACCATATATTTT.

The J gene is TRBJ1-1, the V gene TRBV6-5; D possibly corresponds to TRBD1 (6 bases). This CDR3 is 15 amino acids long. V gave up 5 bases and J gave up 0 bases, with 13 bases separating them. The germline CDR1 and CDR2 sequences are MNHEY and SVGAGI. The chain's CDR3 is CASSRFRTVNTEAFF. In nucleotides, the CDR3 is TGTGCCAGCAGTCGCTTTCGGACAGTGAACACTGAAGCTTTCTTT.

The chain combines TRBV19 with TRBJ1-2; D might be TRBD1 (5 bases). The V and J ends lost 1 base and 7 bases respectively, with 10 bases between them. CDR3 length: 13 residues. Per the germline V gene, CDR1 is LNHDA and CDR2 is SQIVND (reference sequence). The CDR3 DNA reads as TGTGCCAGTAGTATAGCCAGGGCCGGTGGCTACACCTTC. Its protein is CASSIARAGGYTF.

The gene calls are TRBV25-1 and TRBJ2-1, with TRBD2 as a possible D gene (7 bases). The CDR3 covers 15 residues. The V gene's germline CDR1 is MGHDK and CDR2 SYGVNS. Trimming pared 5 bases from V and 5 bases from J, leaving 16 bases between. The CDR3 loop is CASSPKGGQHNEQFF. The CDR3 DNA sequence: TGTGCCAGCAGTCCCAAGGGGGGGCAGCACAATGAGCAGTTCTTC.

This clone was counted a single time. V usage is TRBV11-2 and J usage is TRBJ2-5; 7 bases line up with TRBD1. V lost 0 bases to trimming and J lost 4 bases; unmatched junction nucleotides: 8. This CDR3 is 16 amino acids long. CDR1 and CDR2 from the germline V gene are SGHAT and FQNNGV. The CDR3 reads CASSLDHGAGGETQYF. CDR3 nucleotide sequence: TGTGCCAGCAGCTTAGATCATGGGGCAGGGGGAGAGACCCAGTACTTC. The full variable domain, its missing parts supplied by reference TRBV11-2 and TRBJ2-5, is EAGVAQSPRYKIIEKRQSVAFWCNPISGHATLYWYQQILGQGPKLLIQFQNNGVVDDSQLPKDRFSAERLKGVDSTLKIQPAKLEDSAVYLCASSLDHGAGGETQYFGPGTRLLVL.

The rearrangement uses TRBV11-2 and TRBJ1-2; 8 bases match TRBD1. The CDR3 is 14 residues long. V shed 5 bases and J 6 bases; nucleotides not matched to a gene: 8. Germline V gene sequence: CDR1 SGHAT, CDR2 FQNNGV. CDR3 nucleotide sequence: TGTGCCAGCAGCCTCGGGACAGGCTCACATGGCTACACCTTC. Its protein is CASSLGTGSHGYTF.

V usage is TRBV18 and J usage is TRBJ2-2, with D possibly being TRBD2 (5 bases). Germline V gives CDR1 KGHSH, CDR2 LQKENI. The length of the CDR3 is 14 residues. The V gene lost 10 bases and the J gene lost 2 bases, with 14 bases spanning the gap. The CDR3 region has the DNA TGTGCCACTGCCCGGGGTACCAACACCGGGGAGCTGTTTTTT. Protein product: CATARGTNTGELFF.

The V call is TRBV2, the J call TRBJ1-1, with D maybe TRBD1 (5 bases). The CDR3 contains 14 residues. V lost 6 bases and J 3 bases, leaving 14 bases between the germline ends. CDR1 and CDR2 from the germline V gene are SNHLY and FYNNEI. CDR3: CASSDGTGDTEAFF. CDR3 nucleotide sequence: TGTGCCAGCAGCGATGGGACGGGGGACACTGAAGCTTTCTTT.

The chain couples TRBV6-1 to TRBJ2-1; the match to TRBD2 covers 7 bases. The CDR3 consists of 15 residues. The germline V gene encodes CDR1 MNHNS and CDR2 SASEGT. The V segment lost 11 bases and the J segment 6 bases; nucleotides outside the gene matches: 16. CDR3 in DNA: TGTGCCGGCGACGTTCAAGGGGAGGGTTCCAATGAGCAGTTCTTC. Its translation: CAGDVQGEGSNEQFF.

V and J are TRBV7-2 and TRBJ2-7; D tentatively reads TRBD1 or TRBD2 (6 bases each). The germline V gene encodes CDR1 SGHTA and CDR2 FQGNSA. Trimming removed 5 bases from V and 2 bases from J, with 13 bases in between. This CDR3 is 14 amino acids long. The CDR3 region has the DNA TGTGCCAGCAGCCTAGGGGGGCTAACCTACGAGCAGTACTTC. This encodes CASSLGGLTYEQYF.

This clone was seen once. The V call is TRBV28, the J call TRBJ2-1; the match to TRBD2 covers 12 bases. CDR1 and CDR2 (germline): MDHEN, SYDVKM. This CDR3 spans 15 amino acids. V lost 6 bases and J lost 7; bases outside the gene matches: 7. The CDR3 loop reads CASRQTSGRGNEQFF. For the CDR3, the DNA is TGTGCCAGCAGGCAGACTAGCGGGAGAGGGAATGAGCAGTTCTTC. The variable domain in full, with the rest retrieved from reference TRBV28 and TRBJ2-1, is DVKVTQSSRYLVKRTGEKVFLECVQDMDHENMFWYRQDPGLGLRLIYFSYDVKMKEKGDIPEGYSVSREKKERFSLILESASTNQTSMYLCASRQTSGRGNEQFFGPGTRLTVL.

V gene TRBV9 combines with J gene TRBJ1-1; no reliable D call. The length of the CDR3 is 13 residues. Deletions cut 0 bases from V and 7 bases from J, with 10 bases between. Germline V CDR1 and CDR2: SGDLS, YYNGEE. CDR3 region: CASSVALLSEAFF. The CDR3 DNA follows: TGTGCCAGCAGCGTAGCTTTACTGAGTGAAGCTTTCTTT. The full variable domain, with the rest looked up from reference TRBV9 and TRBJ1-1, is DSGVTQTPKHLITATGQRVTLRCSPRSGDLSVYWYQQSLDQGLQFLIQYYNGEERAKGNILERFSAQQFPDLHSELNLSSLELGDSALYFCASSVALLSEAFFGQGTRLTVV.

This chain uses TRBV30 with TRBJ2-7; TRBD1 is a possible D gene (5 bases). The CDR3 is 13 amino acids. CDR1 and CDR2 (germline): GTSNPN, SVGIG (reference sequence). Trimming shortened V by 3 bases and J by 4 bases, and 13 bases separated the two germline ends. The CDR3 protein is CAWSWQGAYEQYF. CDR3 nucleotide sequence: TGTGCCTGGAGCTGGCAGGGCGCGTACGAGCAGTACTTC.

This clone was seen a single time. This chain uses TRBV9 with TRBJ1-1; 10 bases match TRBD1. Germline CDR1 reads SGDLS; CDR2 reads YYNGEE. The V segment lost 3 bases and the J segment 3 bases; nucleotides outside the gene matches: 5. There are 15 residues in the CDR3. The CDR3 is CASSAQGQGHTEAFF. CDR3 coding DNA: TGTGCCAGCAGCGCCCAGGGACAGGGGCACACTGAAGCTTTCTTT.

The chain recombines TRBV5-1 with TRBJ1-1; D unclear. V was trimmed by 0 bases and J by 3 bases, leaving 12 bases between them. The CDR3 length is 15 residues. Germline V gene data show CDR1 as SGHRS and CDR2 as YFSETQ. In DNA, the CDR3 is TGCGCCAGCAGCTTGGAGTCCCCAGGCGACACTGAAGCTTTCTTT. This gives the protein CASSLESPGDTEAFF. The full variable domain, rest sourced from reference TRBV5-1 and TRBJ1-1, is KAGVTQTPRYLIKTRGQQVTLSCSPISGHRSVSWYQQTPGQGLQFLFEYFSETQRNKGNFPGRFSGRQFSNSRSEMNVSTLELGDSALYLCASSLESPGDTEAFFGQGTRLTVV.

The J gene is TRBJ1-5, the V gene TRBV4-1, with D perhaps matching TRBD1 (5 bases). Germline CDR1 MGHRA, CDR2 YSYEKL. Trimming took 3 bases from V and 5 from J, leaving 8 bases between them. There are 13 residues in the CDR3. The CDR3 sequence: CASSQSRDQPQHF. CDR3 bases: TGCGCCAGCAGCCAGAGCAGGGATCAGCCCCAGCATTTT.

The chain recombines TRBV5-5 with TRBJ2-2; TRBD1 agrees at 8 bases. The CDR3 has 15 residues. Trimming removed 1 base from V and 5 bases from J; junction bases left unmatched: 4. Per germline, CDR1 SGHKS and CDR2 YYEKEE (reference sequence). For the CDR3, the DNA is TGTGCCAGCAGCTTGTTTACAGGGGGTACCGGGGAGCTGTTTTTT. Translated: CASSLFTGGTGELFF.

V gene TRBV11-1 combines with J gene TRBJ2-7; maybe TRBD1 (6 bases). This CDR3 is 15 amino acids long. Deletions cut 6 bases from V and 2 bases from J, with 17 bases between. Germline CDR1 is SGHAT and CDR2 is FQDESV (reference sequence). The CDR3: CASSAIGDNPYEQYF. The CDR3 DNA sequence: TGTGCCAGCAGTGCCATCGGGGACAACCCCTACGAGCAGTACTTC.

J is TRBJ2-1 and V is TRBV7-2, with D hard to call. CDR1 and CDR2 (germline): SGHTA, FQGNSA. The ends were cut back, 5 bases at V and 7 bases at J, with 18 bases in the middle. The CDR3 totals 15 residues. CDR3 in DNA: TGTGCCAGCAGCCGAGACTGGGTGGGTTCGAATGAGCAGTTCTTC. The encoded protein is CASSRDWVGSNEQFF. The whole variable domain, filled in from reference TRBV7-2 and TRBJ2-1, reads GAGVSQSPSNKVTEKGKDVELRCDPISGHTALYWYRQSLGQGLEFLIYFQGNSAPDKSGLPSDRFSAERTGGSVSTLTIQRTQQEDSAVYLCASSRDWVGSNEQFFGPGTRLTVL.

This sequence joins TRBV5-1 and TRBJ1-1, with 9 bases aligning to TRBD1. This CDR3 has 16 amino acids. V dropped 2 bases and J dropped 1; count of bases not matched to a gene: 6. The V gene's germline CDR1 is SGHRS and CDR2 YFSETQ. CDR3 sequence (DNA): TGCGCCAGCAGCTTACGACCGACAGGGGGGAACACTGAAGCTTTCTTT. Its protein is CASSLRPTGGNTEAFF.

This clone occurred once. The J gene is TRBJ2-3, the V gene TRBV7-2; TRBD2 is a possible D gene (5 bases). The V gene's germline CDR1 is SGHTA and CDR2 FQGNSA. The ends were cut back, 5 bases at V and 0 bases at J, with 9 bases in the middle. This CDR3 comprises 14 residues. Written as DNA, the CDR3 is TGTGCCAGCAGCCCAGCGGCTAGCACAGATACGCAGTATTTT. It encodes CASSPAASTDTQYF.

The chain uses TRBV11-3 and TRBJ2-3, with D tentatively TRBD2 (5 bases). Trimming removed 0 bases at V and 5 bases at J, with 12 bases between. Germline values: CDR1 SGHNT, CDR2 YENEEA. This CDR3 contains 15 residues. DNA of the CDR3: TGTGCCAGCAGCTTAGAGGGCGGGTCCGGAGATACGCAGTATTTT. Residues: CASSLEGGSGDTQYF.

V and J are TRBV29-1 and TRBJ2-3; 10 nucleotides agree with TRBD1. The germline V gene encodes CDR1 SQVTM and CDR2 ANQGSEA. This CDR3 contains 14 residues. J was trimmed by 1 base and V by 6 bases; bases with no gene match: 4. The CDR3 DNA sequence: TGCAGCGTAACCGGGACAGGGGGCACAGATACGCAGTATTTT. It specifies CSVTGTGGTDTQYF.

This clone was detected once. The chain combines TRBV4-1 with TRBJ1-2; possibly TRBD1 for D (6 bases). Trimming took off 0 bases at V and 4 bases at J, with 24 bases between the two ends. The CDR3 loop spans 19 amino acids. Germline V lookup: CDR1 MGHRA, CDR2 YSYEKL. CDR3 bases: TGCGCCAGCAGCCAAGATTTAGGGAGACAGGAGCGGTATGGCTATGGCTACACCTTC. It encodes CASSQDLGRQERYGYGYTF.